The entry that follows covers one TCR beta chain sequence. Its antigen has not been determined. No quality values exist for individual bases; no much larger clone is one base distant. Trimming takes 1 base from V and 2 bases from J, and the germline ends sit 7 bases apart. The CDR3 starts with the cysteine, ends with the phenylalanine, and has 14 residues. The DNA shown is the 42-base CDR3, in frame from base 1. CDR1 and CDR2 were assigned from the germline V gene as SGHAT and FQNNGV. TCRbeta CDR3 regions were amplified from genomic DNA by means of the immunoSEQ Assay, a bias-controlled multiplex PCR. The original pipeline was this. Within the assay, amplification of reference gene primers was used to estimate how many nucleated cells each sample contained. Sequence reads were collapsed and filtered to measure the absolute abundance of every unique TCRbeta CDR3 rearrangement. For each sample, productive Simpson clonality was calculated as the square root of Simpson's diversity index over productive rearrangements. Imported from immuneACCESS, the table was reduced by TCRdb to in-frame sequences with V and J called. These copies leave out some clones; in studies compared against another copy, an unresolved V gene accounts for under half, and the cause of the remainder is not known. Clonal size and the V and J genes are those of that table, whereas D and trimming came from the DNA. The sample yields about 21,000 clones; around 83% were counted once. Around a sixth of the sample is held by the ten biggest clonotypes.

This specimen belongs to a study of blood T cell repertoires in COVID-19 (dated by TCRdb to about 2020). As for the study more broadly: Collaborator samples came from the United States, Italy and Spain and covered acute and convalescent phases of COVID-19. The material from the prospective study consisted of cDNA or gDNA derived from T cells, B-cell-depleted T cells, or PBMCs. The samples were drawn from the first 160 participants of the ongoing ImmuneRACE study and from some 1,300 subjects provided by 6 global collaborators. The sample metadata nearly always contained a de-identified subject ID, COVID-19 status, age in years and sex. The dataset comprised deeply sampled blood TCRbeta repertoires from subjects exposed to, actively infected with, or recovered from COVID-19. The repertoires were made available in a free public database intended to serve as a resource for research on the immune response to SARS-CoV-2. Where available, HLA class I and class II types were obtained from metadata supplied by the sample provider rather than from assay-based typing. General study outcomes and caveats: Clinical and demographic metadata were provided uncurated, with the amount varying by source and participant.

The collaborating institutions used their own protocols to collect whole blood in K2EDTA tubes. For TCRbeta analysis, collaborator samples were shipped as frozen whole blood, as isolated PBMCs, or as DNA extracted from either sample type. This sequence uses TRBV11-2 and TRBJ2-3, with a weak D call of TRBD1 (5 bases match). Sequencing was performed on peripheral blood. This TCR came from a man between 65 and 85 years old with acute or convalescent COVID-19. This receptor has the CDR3 CASSLVDTTDTQYF. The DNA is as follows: TGTGCCAGCAGCTTAGTGGACACCACAGATACGCAGTATTTT.